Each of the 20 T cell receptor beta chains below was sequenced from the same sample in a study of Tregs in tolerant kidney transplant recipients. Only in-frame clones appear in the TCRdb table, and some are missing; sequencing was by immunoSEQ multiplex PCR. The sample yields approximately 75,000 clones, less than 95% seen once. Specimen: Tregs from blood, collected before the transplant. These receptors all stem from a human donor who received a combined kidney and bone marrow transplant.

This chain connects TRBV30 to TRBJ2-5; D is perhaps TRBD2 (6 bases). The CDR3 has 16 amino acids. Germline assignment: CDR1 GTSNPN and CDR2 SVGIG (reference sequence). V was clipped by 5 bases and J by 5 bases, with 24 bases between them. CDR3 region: CAWSERRGSGGETQYF. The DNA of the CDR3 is TGTGCCTGGTCCGAGAGGAGGGGCAGCGGCGGGGAGACCCAGTACTTC.

CDR3 region: CASNAPRGGSSYEQYF. In DNA form, the CDR3 reads TGTGCCAGCAACGCACCTCGCGGGGGGAGCTCCTACGAGCAGTACTTC. The chain links TRBV28 to TRBJ2-5; 8 bases line up with TRBD2. The J call may be mistaken, given a closer DNA end match to TRBJ2-7. Germline V gene sequence: CDR1 MDHEN, CDR2 SYDVKM. The CDR3 totals 16 residues.

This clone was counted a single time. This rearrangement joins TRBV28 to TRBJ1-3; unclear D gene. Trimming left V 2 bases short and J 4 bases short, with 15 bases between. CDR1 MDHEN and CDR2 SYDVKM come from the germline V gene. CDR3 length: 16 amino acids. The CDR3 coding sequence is TGTGCCAGCAGTTTAGCATTGTCCAGAACCGGAAACACCATATATTTT. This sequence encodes CASSLALSRTGNTIYF. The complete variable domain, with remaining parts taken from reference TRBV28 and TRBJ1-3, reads DVKVTQSSRYLVKRTGEKVFLECVQDMDHENMFWYRQDPGLGLRLIYFSYDVKMKEKGDIPEGYSVSREKKERFSLILESASTNQTSMYLCASSLALSRTGNTIYFGEGSWLTVV.

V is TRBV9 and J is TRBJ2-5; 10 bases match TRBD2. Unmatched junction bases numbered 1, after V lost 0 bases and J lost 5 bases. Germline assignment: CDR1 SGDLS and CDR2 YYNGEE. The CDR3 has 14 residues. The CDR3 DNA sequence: TGTGCCAGCAGCGTAGGAGCGGGAGGGGAGACCCAGTACTTC. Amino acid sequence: CASSVGAGGETQYF.

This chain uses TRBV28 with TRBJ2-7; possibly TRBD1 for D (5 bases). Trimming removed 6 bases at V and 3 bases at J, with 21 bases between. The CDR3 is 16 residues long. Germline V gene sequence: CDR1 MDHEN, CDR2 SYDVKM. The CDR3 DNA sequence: TGTGCCAGCAGCCCCAACCAGTGGGGTGGACACTACGAGCAGTACTTC. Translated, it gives CASSPNQWGGHYEQYF.

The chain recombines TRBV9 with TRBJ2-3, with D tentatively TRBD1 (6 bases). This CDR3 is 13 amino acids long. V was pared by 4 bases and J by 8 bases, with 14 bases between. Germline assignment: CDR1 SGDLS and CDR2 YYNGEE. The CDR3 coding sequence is TGTGCCAGCAGCCCCCGGACAGTTGGTACGCAGTATTTT. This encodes CASSPRTVGTQYF.

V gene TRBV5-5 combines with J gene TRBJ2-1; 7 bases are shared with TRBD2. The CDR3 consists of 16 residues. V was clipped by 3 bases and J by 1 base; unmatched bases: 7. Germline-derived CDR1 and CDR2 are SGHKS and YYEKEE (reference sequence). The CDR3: CASSWEGAGSYNEQFF. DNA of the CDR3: TGTGCCAGCAGCTGGGAGGGAGCCGGGTCCTACAATGAGCAGTTCTTC.

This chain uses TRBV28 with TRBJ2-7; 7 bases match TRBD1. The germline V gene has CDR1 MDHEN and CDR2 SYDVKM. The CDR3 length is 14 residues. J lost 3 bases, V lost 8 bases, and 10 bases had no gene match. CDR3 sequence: CASGNLRQGYEQYF. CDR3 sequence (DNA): TGTGCCAGCGGAAACCTCCGACAGGGCTACGAGCAGTACTTC. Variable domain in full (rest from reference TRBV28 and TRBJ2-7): DVKVTQSSRYLVKRTGEKVFLECVQDMDHENMFWYRQDPGLGLRLIYFSYDVKMKEKGDIPEGYSVSREKKERFSLILESASTNQTSMYLCASGNLRQGYEQYFGPGTRLTVT.

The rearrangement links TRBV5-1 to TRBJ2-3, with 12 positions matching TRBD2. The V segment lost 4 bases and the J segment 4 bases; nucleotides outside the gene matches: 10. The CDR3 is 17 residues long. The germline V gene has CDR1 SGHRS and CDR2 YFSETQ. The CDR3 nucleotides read TGCGCCAGCAGCCCGCCGCTAGCGGGAGGGCTCTCAGATACGCAGTATTTT. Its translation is CASSPPLAGGLSDTQYF.

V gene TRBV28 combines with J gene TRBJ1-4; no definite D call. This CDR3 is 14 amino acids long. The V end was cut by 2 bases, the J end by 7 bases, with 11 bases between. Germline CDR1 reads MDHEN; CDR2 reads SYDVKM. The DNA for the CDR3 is TGTGCCAGCAGTTTACCACGGGAATCTGAAAAACTGTTTTTT. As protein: CASSLPRESEKLFF.

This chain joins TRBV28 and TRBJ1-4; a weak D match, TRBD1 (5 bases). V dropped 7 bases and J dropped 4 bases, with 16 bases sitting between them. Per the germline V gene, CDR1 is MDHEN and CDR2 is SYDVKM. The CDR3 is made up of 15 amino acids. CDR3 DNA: TGTGCCAGCATGGGGCAGAGTATAGGTAATGAAAAACTGTTTTTT. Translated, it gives CASMGQSIGNEKLFF.

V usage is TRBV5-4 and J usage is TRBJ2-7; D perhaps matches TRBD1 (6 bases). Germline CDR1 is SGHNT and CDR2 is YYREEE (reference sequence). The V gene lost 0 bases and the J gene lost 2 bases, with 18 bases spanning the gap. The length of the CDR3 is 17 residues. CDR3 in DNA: TGTGCCAGCAGCTTGGCCGTTGGACAGATCTCCACCTACGAGCAGTACTTC. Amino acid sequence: CASSLAVGQISTYEQYF.

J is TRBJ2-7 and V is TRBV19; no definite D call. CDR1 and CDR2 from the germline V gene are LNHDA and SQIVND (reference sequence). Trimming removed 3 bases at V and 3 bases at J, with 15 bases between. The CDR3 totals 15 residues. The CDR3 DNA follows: TGTGCCAGTAGTATGTTGGGCAGTTCGGTCTACGAGCAGTACTTC. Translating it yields CASSMLGSSVYEQYF.

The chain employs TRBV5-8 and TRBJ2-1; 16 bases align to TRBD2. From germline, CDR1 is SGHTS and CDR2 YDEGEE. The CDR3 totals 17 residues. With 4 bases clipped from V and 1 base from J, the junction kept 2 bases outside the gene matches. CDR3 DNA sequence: TGTGCCAGCAGCAAGGGACTAGCGGGAGGGTCCTACAATGAGCAGTTCTTC. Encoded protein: CASSKGLAGGSYNEQFF.

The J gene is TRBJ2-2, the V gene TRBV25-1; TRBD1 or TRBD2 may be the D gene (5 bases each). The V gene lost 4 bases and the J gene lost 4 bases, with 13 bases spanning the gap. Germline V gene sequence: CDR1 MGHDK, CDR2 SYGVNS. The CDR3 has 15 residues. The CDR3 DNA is TGTGCCAGCAGTGTCCGGGACCTAGGCACCGGGGAGCTGTTTTTT. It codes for CASSVRDLGTGELFF. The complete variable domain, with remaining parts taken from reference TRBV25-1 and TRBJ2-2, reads EADIYQTPRYLVIGTGKKITLECSQTMGHDKMYWYQQDPGMELHLIHYSYGVNSTEKGDLSSESTVSRIRTEHFPLTLESARPSHTSQYLCASSVRDLGTGELFFGEGSRLTVL.

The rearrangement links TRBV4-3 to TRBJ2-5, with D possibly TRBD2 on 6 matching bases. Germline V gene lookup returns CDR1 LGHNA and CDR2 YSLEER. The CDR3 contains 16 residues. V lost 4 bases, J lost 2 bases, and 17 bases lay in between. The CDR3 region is CASSLPRAGTQETQYF. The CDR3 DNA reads TGCGCCAGCAGCCTCCCACGGGCGGGAACACAAGAGACCCAGTACTTC.

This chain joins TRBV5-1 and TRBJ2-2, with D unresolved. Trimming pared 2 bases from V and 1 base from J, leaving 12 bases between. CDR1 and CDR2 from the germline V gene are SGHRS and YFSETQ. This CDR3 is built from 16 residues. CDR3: CASSLGVFRNTGELFF. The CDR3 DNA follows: TGCGCCAGCAGCTTAGGCGTCTTTCGGAACACCGGGGAGCTGTTTTTT. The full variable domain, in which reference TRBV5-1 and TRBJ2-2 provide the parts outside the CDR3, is KAGVTQTPRYLIKTRGQQVTLSCSPISGHRSVSWYQQTPGQGLQFLFEYFSETQRNKGNFPGRFSGRQFSNSRSEMNVSTLELGDSALYLCASSLGVFRNTGELFFGEGSRLTVL.

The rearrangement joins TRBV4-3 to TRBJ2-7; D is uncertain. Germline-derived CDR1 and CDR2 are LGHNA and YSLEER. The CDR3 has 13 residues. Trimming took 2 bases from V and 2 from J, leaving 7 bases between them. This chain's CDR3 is CASSQQLTYEQYF. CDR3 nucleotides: TGCGCCAGCAGCCAACAGTTAACCTACGAGCAGTACTTC.

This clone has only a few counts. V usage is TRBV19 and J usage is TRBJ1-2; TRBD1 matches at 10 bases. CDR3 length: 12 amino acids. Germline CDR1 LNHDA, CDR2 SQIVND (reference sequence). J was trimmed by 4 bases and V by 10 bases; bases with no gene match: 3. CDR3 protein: CAIGQGGYGYTF. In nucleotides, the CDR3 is TGTGCCATCGGACAGGGGGGCTATGGCTACACCTTC.

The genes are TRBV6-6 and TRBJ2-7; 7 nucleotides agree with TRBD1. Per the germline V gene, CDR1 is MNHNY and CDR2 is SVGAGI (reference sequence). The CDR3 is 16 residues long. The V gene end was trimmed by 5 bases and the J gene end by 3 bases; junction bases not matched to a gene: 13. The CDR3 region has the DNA TGTGCCAGCAGTCGCTCCATGGGGACAGTTCTCTACGAGCAGTACTTC. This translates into CASSRSMGTVLYEQYF.